The 6 T cell receptor beta chains reported below all come from one sample, sequenced in a study of T cell responses to AZD1222 COVID-19 vaccine. The data were produced by immunoSEQ multiplex PCR, yet TCRdb's version contains in-frame clones alone and is incomplete. This sample yields approximately 69,000 clones, of which roughly 85% are seen a single time; about 23% belongs to the top ten. The material was peripheral blood, obtained 28 days after the second AZD1222 dose. The origin of the receptors is an adult who received the AZD1222 COVID-19 vaccine.

V is TRBV6-5 and J is TRBJ2-1; D may be TRBD1 (6 bases). This CDR3 has 15 residues. In germline, CDR1 is MNHEY, CDR2 SVGAGI. Trimming pared 5 bases from V and 4 bases from J, leaving 15 bases between. CDR3 loop: CASSPGVLLYNEQFF. The DNA for the CDR3 is TGTGCCAGCAGTCCAGGGGTATTACTTTACAATGAGCAGTTCTTC.

The V and J genes are TRBV7-8 and TRBJ1-5; no reliable D call. The CDR3 covers 13 residues. The germline V and J ends were trimmed by 5 bases and 1 base, with 6 bases remaining between them. Germline CDR1 SGHVS, CDR2 FQNEAQ. CDR3 bases: TGTGCCAGCAGCCGAGACAGCAATCAGCCCCAGCATTTT. Its translation is CASSRDSNQPQHF.

The J gene is TRBJ2-7, the V gene TRBV20-1; D is perhaps TRBD2 (5 bases). The CDR3 length is 11 residues. Trimming shortened V by 3 bases and J by 6 bases, and 9 bases separated the two germline ends. CDR1 is DFQATT, CDR2 SNEGSKA, per germline (reference sequence). The CDR3 bases are TGCAGTGCTAGCTTTGGGAGCGAGCAGTACTTC. Translated: CSASFGSEQYF.

CDR3 sequence: CASYSADYEQYF. The CDR3 nucleotides are TGTGCCAGCTATAGTGCCGACTACGAGCAGTACTTC. The chain recombines TRBV6-5 with TRBJ2-7; no reliable D call. From germline, CDR1 is MNHEY and CDR2 SVGAGI. This CDR3 has 12 residues. Trimming took 8 bases from V and 3 from J, leaving 11 bases between them.

The rearrangement joins TRBV6-5 to TRBJ2-2; D call uncertain. The V end lost 6 bases, the J end lost 8 bases, and 13 bases lay between the germline ends. Germline V gene lookup returns CDR1 MNHEY and CDR2 SVGAGI. The length of the CDR3 is 13 residues. The CDR3: CASRPVGLGELFF. CDR3 sequence (DNA): TGTGCCAGCAGGCCAGTGGGGTTAGGGGAGCTGTTTTTT.

In this sample, this clone turned up a few times. The chain employs TRBV12-3 or TRBV12-4 and TRBJ2-7, with 7 positions matching TRBD2. J lost 1 base, V lost 5 bases, and 2 bases had no gene match. The CDR3 totals 13 residues. The CDR3 here is CASSPSGSYEQYF. DNA of the CDR3: TGTGCCAGCAGTCCTAGCGGATCCTACGAGCAGTACTTC.